This T cell receptor (beta chain) was recorded in a study of breast tumors, draining lymph nodes, adjacent tissues. Overall study results and limits: Tumors had less TCR diversity than lymph nodes, more than nontumor tissue.

TCRdb reanalysed the multiplex PCR reads using MiXCR and keeps one entry per CDR3 protein. The sample consists of fewer than 15,000 distinct CDR3 sequences, roughly 62% of them appearing once. V shed 3 bases and J 1 base; nucleotides not matched to a gene: 4. Germline CDR1 is DFQATT and CDR2 is SNEGSKA (reference sequence). The CDR3 spans 15 residues. This clonotype was observed many times. The antigen is not known. The chain uses TRBV20-1 and TRBJ1-1; 11 positions match TRBD1. This receptor was identified in a female donor with breast cancer. Some clones in this sample may be carry-over from other donors' samples. Sequencing was performed on tumor-adjacent breast tissue. The DNA for the CDR3 is TGCAGTGCTAGCGGACAGGGGGCACGGAACACTGAAGCTTTCTTT. It codes for CSASGQGARNTEAFF.